Listed below are T cell receptor beta chains from one sample, sequenced in a study of read filtering for tumor transcriptome and immune sequencing. TCRdb ran MiXCR on the reads and lists one entry per CDR3 protein. Of 35,000 to 40,000 distinct CDR3 sequences listed, around 15% are singletons. The sequencing sample was made of a population of CD138-negative cells sorted from bone marrow. The receptors derive from a donor aged 40 or over with multiple myeloma. CDR3s include the opening cysteine and the closing phenylalanine or tryptophan. The D gene is left open where the match is weak. Size is omitted from some rows. Given values are once, few, many or a class for expanded clones.

V,D,size,J,DNA,CDR3
TRBV3-1,TRBD2,many,TRBJ2-3,TGTGCCAGCAGCCCAAGGACTAGCGGGGTTTATAGCACAGATACGCAGTATTTT,CASSPRTSGVYSTDTQYF
TRBV6-6,NA,many,TRBJ2-3,TGTGCCAGCACTCGGGAGATCACAGATACGCAGTATTTT,CASTREITDTQYF
TRBV7-3,TRBD1,NA,TRBJ2-7,TGTGCAAGCAAGAAGGGGACAGTCCACGAGCAGTACTTC,CASKKGTVHEQYF
TRBV12-3/TRBV12-4,TRBD2,many,TRBJ2-1,TGTGCCAGCAGGCCTAGCGGCCCCTACAATGAGCAGTTCTTC,CASRPSGPYNEQFF
TRBV20-1,TRBD1,many,TRBJ1-6,TGCAGTGCTAGTCCTGGGGACAGGTTATTTACTTTCTTT,CSASPGDRLFTFF
TRBV2,NA,many,TRBJ2-1,TGTGCCAGCAGCCCGATCATGGCGGGCGAGCAGTTCTTC,CASSPIMAGEQFF
TRBV4-2,NA,many,TRBJ2-2,TGTGCCAGCAGCCAAGAGACGGCCGGGTGGATGTTTTTT,CASSQETAGWMFF
TRBV9,NA,many,TRBJ2-7,TGTGCCAGCAGCGCCTCTCCCTTGGGAGGAGGCGAGCAGTACTTC,CASSASPLGGGEQYF
TRBV7-2,NA,many,TRBJ2-7,TGTGCCAGCAGCTTCTCAGGGATCCGGAGCTCCTACGAGCAGTACTTC,CASSFSGIRSSYEQYF
TRBV7-8,NA,many,TRBJ1-6,TGTGCCAGCAGCTTAGATATCCGGAATTCACCCCTCCACTTT,CASSLDIRNSPLHF
TRBV30,TRBD1,many,TRBJ2-3,TGTGCCTGGAGCGATCCGGGACAGGAGTCCGGAGATACGCAGTATTTT,CAWSDPGQESGDTQYF
TRBV7-2,NA,many,TRBJ2-5,TGTGCCAGCAGCCCGAGGACCGGGGAAGAGACCCAGTACTTC,CASSPRTGEETQYF
TRBV29-1,TRBD1,many,TRBJ2-2,TGCAGCGTTGAGGGCAGGGGGCGAGTCGGGGAGCTGTTTTTT,CSVEGRGRVGELFF
TRBV20-1,NA,many,TRBJ2-7,TGCAGCGGCGACCCCCAAAGCTCCTACGAGCAGTACTTC,CSGDPQSSYEQYF
TRBV7-9,NA,few,TRBJ2-1,TGTGCCAGCAGCTTTGGGGGAGCGGCCTACAATGAGCAGTTCTTC,CASSFGGAAYNEQFF
TRBV9,NA,many,TRBJ2-5,TGTGCCAGCAGCGTGACTAGAAGGGGAGAGACCCAGTACTTC,CASSVTRRGETQYF
TRBV24-1,NA,few,TRBJ2-5,TGTGCCACCAGTGATAAAGAGACCCAGTACTTC,CATSDKETQYF
TRBV6-4,NA,many,TRBJ2-1,TGTGCCAGCAGTGAGGGAAGCTCCTACAATGAGCAGTTCTTC,CASSEGSSYNEQFF
TRBV6-2/TRBV6-3,NA,many,TRBJ1-4,TGTGCCAGCAGTCCACCGGGACCAGTTTTT,CASSPPGPVF
TRBV5-1,TRBD1,NA,TRBJ2-1,TGCGCCAGCGGCTACAGGGGGAGTGAAAGTCACAATGAGCAGTTCTTC,CASGYRGSESHNEQFF
TRBV12-3/TRBV12-4,TRBD1,many,TRBJ2-1,TGTGCCAGCAGTCTCCACCTTACGGGACAGCATGAGCAGTTCTTC,CASSLHLTGQHEQFF
TRBV9,NA,many,TRBJ1-5,TGTGCCAGCAGCCTCAGGGAAAATCAGCCCCAGCATTTT,CASSLRENQPQHF
TRBV20-1,NA,many,TRBJ2-3,TGCAGTGCTAGTGACGGCAGAGTCACAGATACGCAGTATTTT,CSASDGRVTDTQYF
TRBV7-2,TRBD1,many,TRBJ1-5,TGTGCCAGCAGCGCAACAGGGGGCAGTAGCAATCAGCCCCAGCATTTT,CASSATGGSSNQPQHF
TRBV28,NA,many,TRBJ2-2,TGTGCCAGCAGTTTAGAAAGGATCCCCCGGGAGCTGTTTTTT,CASSLERIPRELFF
TRBV5-1,TRBD2,many,TRBJ2-3,TGCGCCAGCAGCTTGGCTGGGAGGGCGATGATTACAGATACGCAGTATTTT,CASSLAGRAMITDTQYF
TRBV10-3,TRBD2,many,TRBJ2-1,TGTGCCATCAGTGAGTCAACAGGGAGGTCTAGCGGGACTGAGCAGTTCTTC,CAISESTGRSSGTEQFF
TRBV12-3/TRBV12-4,NA,many,TRBJ2-7,TGTGCCAGCAGTTTAGATTGGCGGAGCGAGCAGTACTTC,CASSLDWRSEQYF
TRBV6-2/TRBV6-3,NA,many,TRBJ1-5,TGTGCCAGCACCAGTGGGGGCCCGGTCAATCAGCCCCAGCATTTT,CASTSGGPVNQPQHF
TRBV29-1,TRBD2,many,TRBJ2-7,TGCAGCGTCAGACTAGCGGGAGGCTACGAGCAGTACTTC,CSVRLAGGYEQYF
TRBV6-6,NA,many,TRBJ1-5,TGTGCCAGCAGTCCCCCCAATGAGAATCAGCCCCAGCATTTT,CASSPPNENQPQHF
TRBV20-1,NA,many,TRBJ2-7,TGCAGTGCACAAGGTAGCGCGTACGAGCAGTACTTC,CSAQGSAYEQYF
TRBV5-4,NA,many,TRBJ2-1,TGTGCCAGCAGGTCGGACTTTAGCTCCTACAATGAGCAGTTCTTC,CASRSDFSSYNEQFF
TRBV5-1,TRBD1,many,TRBJ1-2,TGCGCCAGCAGCGTCGGGGACAGGGTAGGGAACTATGGCTACACCTTC,CASSVGDRVGNYGYTF
TRBV12-3/TRBV12-4,TRBD1,NA,TRBJ2-7,TGTGCCAGCAGTTTGGAGGACAGGTCCTACGAGCAGTACTTC,CASSLEDRSYEQYF
TRBV5-1,NA,many,TRBJ2-7,TGCGCCAGCAGCTTGCAGTCACAGAGCTACGAGCAGTACTTC,CASSLQSQSYEQYF
TRBV27,NA,medium-sized,TRBJ1-1,TGTGCCAGCAGTTTACAAATTGCGGGGGGCGCAGGGACTGAAGCTTTCTTT,CASSLQIAGGAGTEAFF
TRBV19,NA,NA,TRBJ1-5,TGTGCCAGTAAAGAGGGAGGTCAGCCCCAGCATTTT,CASKEGGQPQHF
TRBV19,NA,many,TRBJ1-5,TGTGCCAGTACTCGGGCCAATCAGCCCCAGCATTTT,CASTRANQPQHF
TRBV6-6,NA,many,TRBJ2-2,TGTGCCAGCAGTTATGAAGGGGCGGGCACCGGGGAGCTGTTTTTT,CASSYEGAGTGELFF
TRBV18,NA,many,TRBJ2-7,TGTGCCAGCTCACCCGCGGGGCACCACTTCTACGAGCAGTACTTC,CASSPAGHHFYEQYF
TRBV20-1,TRBD2,many,TRBJ2-5,TGCAGTGCTAGAGATATCGGGGGGGTAGGAGAGACCCAGTACTTC,CSARDIGGVGETQYF